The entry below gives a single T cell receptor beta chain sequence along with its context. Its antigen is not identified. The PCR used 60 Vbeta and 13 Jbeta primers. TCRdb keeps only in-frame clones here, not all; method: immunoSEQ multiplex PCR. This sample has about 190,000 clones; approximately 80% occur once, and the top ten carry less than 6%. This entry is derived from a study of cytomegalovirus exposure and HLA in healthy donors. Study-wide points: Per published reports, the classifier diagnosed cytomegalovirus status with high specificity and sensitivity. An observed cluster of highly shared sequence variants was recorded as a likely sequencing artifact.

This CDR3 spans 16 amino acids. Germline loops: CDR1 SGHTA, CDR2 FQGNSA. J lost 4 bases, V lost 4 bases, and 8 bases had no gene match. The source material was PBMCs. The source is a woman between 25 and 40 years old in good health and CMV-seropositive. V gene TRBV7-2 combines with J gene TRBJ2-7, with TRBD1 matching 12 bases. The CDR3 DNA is TGTGCCAGCAGCTCCCGTGGGACAGGGGGCTTGTACGAGCAGTACTTC. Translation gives CASSSRGTGGLYEQYF.